These 26 T cell receptor beta chains were all obtained from the same sample, sequenced in a study of cytomegalovirus exposure and HLA in healthy donors (dated 2017 in TCRdb). The library relied on the immunoSEQ multiplex PCR assay. TCRdb obtained this table from immuneACCESS and retained in-frame rearrangements with V and J assigned. These tables miss some clones; where compared with another copy, unresolved V genes account for less than half of the shortfall, and the remainder is unexplained. The sample records about 73,000 clones, around 90% of which are singletons. 3% to 4.5% of the sample comes from the top ten. Sequenced: PBMCs. The receptor set was obtained from a woman between 18 and 29 years old in good health and CMV-seropositive.

V and J are TRBV5-8 and TRBJ2-2; 11 nucleotides agree with TRBD2. V lost 4 bases to trimming and J lost 5 bases; unmatched junction nucleotides: 7. The CDR3 has 16 amino acids. CDR1 SGHTS and CDR2 YDEGEE come from the germline V gene. CDR3 sequence (DNA): TGTGCCAGCAGCCGAGGGACTAGCGGATTAACCGGGGAGCTGTTTTTT. Amino acids: CASSRGTSGLTGELFF.

The J gene is TRBJ1-2, the V gene TRBV5-1; the D is unclear. V shed 1 base and J shed 0 bases, with 10 bases lying between them. The CDR3 totals 15 residues. Germline V lookup: CDR1 SGHRS, CDR2 YFSETQ. CDR3 DNA sequence: TGCGCCAGCAGCTTGCTAACAGATACTAACTATGGCTACACCTTC. Translation gives CASSLLTDTNYGYTF. The whole variable domain, remainder taken from reference TRBV5-1 and TRBJ1-2, is KAGVTQTPRYLIKTRGQQVTLSCSPISGHRSVSWYQQTPGQGLQFLFEYFSETQRNKGNFPGRFSGRQFSNSRSEMNVSTLELGDSALYLCASSLLTDTNYGYTFGSGTRLTVV.

This clone was observed a handful of times. The rearrangement joins TRBV5-6 to TRBJ2-7; D is uncertain. CDR3 length: 15 residues. Germline-derived CDR1 and CDR2 are SGHDT and YYEEEE. Trimming left V 1 base short and J 5 bases short, with 16 bases between. DNA of the CDR3: TGTGCCAGCAGCTTGTCCCCGCAGGCCAGAAACGAGCAGTACTTC. Translated, it gives CASSLSPQARNEQYF.

This chain links TRBV2 with TRBJ2-4; D is undetermined. The CDR3 runs to 13 residues. CDR1 and CDR2 (germline): SNHLY, FYNNEI. V gave up 7 bases and J gave up 0 bases, with 7 bases separating them. Here the CDR3 DNA reads TGTGCCAGCACAGTGGTAGCCAAAAACATTCAGTACTTC. Translated: CASTVVAKNIQYF. Filled out from reference TRBV2 and TRBJ2-4, the complete variable domain reads EPEVTQTPSHQVTQMGQEVILRCVPISNHLYFYWYRQILGQKVEFLVSFYNNEISEKSEIFDDQFSVERPDGSNFTLKIRSTKLEDSAMYFCASTVVAKNIQYFGAGTRLSVL.

The V call is TRBV2, the J call TRBJ2-1; no firm D call. Germline assignment: CDR1 SNHLY and CDR2 FYNNEI. The CDR3 runs 12 residues. The V and J ends lost 6 bases and 6 bases respectively, with 9 bases between them. CDR3 nucleotides: TGTGCCAGCAGAGTGGGCCCCAATGAGCAGTTCTTC. This sequence encodes CASRVGPNEQFF.

This rearrangement joins TRBV7-6 to TRBJ2-1; 13 nucleotides align to TRBD2. The trim removed 5 bases at V and 1 base at J, leaving 2 bases unmatched. The CDR3 has 16 amino acids. Germline V gives CDR1 SGHVS, CDR2 FNYEAQ. The CDR3 DNA follows: TGTGCCAGCAGCGGACTAGCGGGGGTTTCCTACAATGAGCAGTTCTTC. This sequence encodes CASSGLAGVSYNEQFF.

J is TRBJ2-5 and V is TRBV7-9; TRBD2 is a possible D gene (6 bases). V lost 5 bases and J 4 bases, leaving 8 bases between the germline ends. CDR1 and CDR2 (germline): SEHNR, FQNEAQ (reference sequence). This CDR3 comprises 12 residues. The CDR3 DNA is TGTGCCAGCAGCGCGGGGAGAGAGACCCAGTACTTC. Its protein is CASSAGRETQYF.

The J gene is TRBJ2-3, the V gene TRBV5-1; perhaps TRBD2 as D (7 bases). Trimming cost V 2 bases and J 6 bases, with 19 bases left between them. CDR1 SGHRS and CDR2 YFSETQ come from the germline V gene. The CDR3 covers 16 residues. CDR3 nucleotide sequence: TGCGCCAGCAGCTTTTTACAGGGAGGGACAAGGGATACGCAGTATTTT. Its translation: CASSFLQGGTRDTQYF.

This clone appeared a single time. V gene TRBV28 combines with J gene TRBJ1-3; a possible D gene is TRBD1 (6 bases). Trimming cost V 1 base and J 4 bases, with 17 bases left between them. The CDR3 sequence is 17 residues long. Germline assignment: CDR1 MDHEN and CDR2 SYDVKM. The CDR3 here is CASSLYDNRALGNTIYF. The CDR3 DNA sequence: TGTGCCAGCAGTTTATATGACAACAGGGCTTTAGGAAACACCATATATTTT.

This chain uses TRBV10-2 with TRBJ2-7; tentative D call: TRBD1 (7 bases). Deletions cut 8 bases from V and 5 bases from J, with 16 bases between. Germline V gene data show CDR1 as WSHSY and CDR2 as SAAADI. The CDR3 sequence is 13 residues long. The CDR3 DNA is TGCGCCAGCGGGGGGCAGGGGGTCCACGAGCAGTACTTC. Translating it yields CASGGQGVHEQYF.

The rearrangement uses TRBV9 and TRBJ2-5; D possibly corresponds to TRBD1 (6 bases). The V end lost 3 bases, the J end lost 1 base, and 10 bases lay between the germline ends. The CDR3 has 14 amino acids. Germline CDR1 is SGDLS and CDR2 is YYNGEE. The CDR3 is CASSEGGSQETQYF. The CDR3 nucleotides are TGTGCCAGCAGCGAAGGGGGATCCCAAGAGACCCAGTACTTC.

J is TRBJ2-3 and V is TRBV2; possibly TRBD2 for D (6 bases). The germline CDR1 and CDR2 sequences are SNHLY and FYNNEI. The length of the CDR3 is 16 residues. V was shortened by 3 bases and J by 3 bases, with 16 bases between the two germline ends. CDR3 amino acids: CASSDQGILATDTQYF. CDR3 bases: TGTGCCAGCAGTGATCAGGGAATACTAGCAACAGATACGCAGTATTTT.

This sequence joins TRBV13 and TRBJ2-5, with D possibly being TRBD2 (7 bases). V dropped 7 bases and J dropped 2 bases, with 20 bases sitting between them. CDR1 and CDR2 from the germline V gene are PRHDT and FYEKMQ (reference sequence). There are 16 residues in the CDR3. The CDR3 nucleotides are TGTGCCAGCACCCCGTTCGAGGGGGGGGAACAAGAGACCCAGTACTTC. It yields the protein CASTPFEGGEQETQYF.

This sequence joins TRBV7-9 and TRBJ1-2; D remains unclear. CDR3 length equals 11 residues. Germline V lookup: CDR1 SEHNR, CDR2 FQNEAQ (reference sequence). The V end lost 4 bases, the J end lost 5 bases, and 5 bases lay between the germline ends. For the CDR3, the DNA is TGTGCCAGCAGCTCTTCGTATGGCTACACCTTC. Translating it yields CASSSSYGYTF. The full variable domain, rest sourced from reference TRBV7-9 and TRBJ1-2, is DTGVSQNPRHKITKRGQNVTFRCDPISEHNRLYWYRQTLGQGPEFLTYFQNEAQLEKSRLLSDRFSAERPKGSFSTLEIQRTEQGDSAMYLCASSSSYGYTFGSGTRLTVV.

The chain combines TRBV28 with TRBJ2-1, with D tentatively TRBD2 (5 bases). The CDR3 extends over 15 amino acids. The germline gives CDR1 MDHEN, CDR2 SYDVKM. Deletions cut 0 bases from V and 8 bases from J, with 14 bases between. For the CDR3, the DNA is TGTGCCAGCAGTTTATGGGAGAGCGGAAGAGATGAGCAGTTCTTC. Protein: CASSLWESGRDEQFF.

The chain joins TRBV4-3 to TRBJ2-7, with D perhaps matching TRBD1 (5 bases). V was shortened by 6 bases and J by 0 bases, with 12 bases between the two germline ends. Per the germline V gene, CDR1 is LGHNA and CDR2 is YSLEER. This CDR3 spans 14 amino acids. CDR3 loop: CASSMDTSSYEQYF. Here the CDR3 DNA reads TGCGCCAGCAGTATGGACACCAGCTCCTACGAGCAGTACTTC.

The chain carries TRBV27 and TRBJ2-1, with D hard to call. V was cut by 3 bases and J by 8 bases, with 11 bases left in between. Germline CDR1 and CDR2: MNHEY and SMNVEV (reference sequence). This CDR3 comprises 13 residues. CDR3 region: CASSFPFQDEQFF. The DNA of the CDR3 is TGTGCCAGCAGTTTTCCGTTCCAGGATGAGCAGTTCTTC.

This clone appeared many times. The J gene is TRBJ1-2, the V gene TRBV21-1; the table's D call, TRBD1, has no DNA check behind it. TRBV21-1 is flagged as a pseudogene. The CDR3 has 13 amino acids. The DNA for the CDR3 is TGTGCCAGCAGCCCTACAGGGTTTTGTGGCTACACCTTC. Translating gives CASSPTGFCGYTF.

The chain has TRBV4-3 and TRBJ2-1, with a possible D match to TRBD1 (6 bases). CDR3 length equals 16 residues. Germline loops: CDR1 LGHNA, CDR2 YSLEER. With 3 bases removed from V and 2 bases from J, the gap between germline ends came to 14 bases. This CDR3 reads CASSHTIRDTYNEQFF. The CDR3 nucleotides are TGCGCCAGCAGCCATACTATTCGGGACACCTACAATGAGCAGTTCTTC.

The chain joins TRBV6-5 to TRBJ1-5; 7 bases are a match to TRBD1. The germline CDR1 and CDR2 sequences are MNHEY and SVGAGI. The CDR3 spans 12 residues. J was trimmed by 6 bases and V by 5 bases; bases with no gene match: 1. CDR3 in DNA: TGTGCCAGCAGTCAGGGGGTTCAGCCCCAGCATTTT. Its protein is CASSQGVQPQHF.

The CDR3 DNA sequence: TGTGCCAGCAGTCCCCCGGGACAGGGCTCCTACGAGCAGTACTTC. This encodes CASSPPGQGSYEQYF. The chain is built from TRBV6-6 and TRBJ2-7, with 9 positions matching TRBD1. From germline, CDR1 is MNHNY and CDR2 SVGAGI (reference sequence). The CDR3 runs to 15 residues. V was clipped by 5 bases and J by 0 bases; unmatched bases: 5.

The chain employs TRBV2 and TRBJ1-4; D remains unclear. Trimming left V 6 bases short and J 10 bases short, with 12 bases between. The CDR3 extends over 12 amino acids. From germline, CDR1 is SNHLY and CDR2 FYNNEI. DNA for the CDR3: TGTGCCAGCAGGGAGGTGGCAGGAAAACTGTTTTTT. Translated, it gives CASREVAGKLFF.

The chain recombines TRBV4-2 with TRBJ2-1; tentatively, D is TRBD2 (5 bases). This CDR3 has 12 amino acids. CDR1 and CDR2 (germline): LGHNA, YNFKEQ. V was pared by 2 bases and J by 10 bases, with 9 bases between. The CDR3 nucleotides are TGTGCCAGCAGCCAACCCGGGGAGGAGCAGTTCTTC. Amino acid sequence: CASSQPGEEQFF.

This sequence joins TRBV7-8 and TRBJ2-1; 11 bases line up with TRBD2. Germline V gene sequence: CDR1 SGHVS, CDR2 FQNEAQ. CDR3 length: 15 residues. The trim removed 1 base at V and 4 bases at J, leaving 0 bases unmatched. CDR3 DNA: TGTGCCAGCAGCTTAGGGACTAGCGGGTACAATGAGCAGTTCTTC. Its protein is CASSLGTSGYNEQFF.

This clone occurred once. The chain's CDR3 is CASSLVGLAGDEQYF. In DNA form, the CDR3 reads TGTGCCAGCAGCTTAGTAGGACTAGCGGGAGACGAGCAGTACTTC. The rearrangement links TRBV7-9 to TRBJ2-7, with TRBD2 matching over 13 bases. The CDR3 covers 15 residues. Trimming took 1 base from V and 5 from J; bases not matched to a gene: 2. The V gene's germline CDR1 is SEHNR and CDR2 FQNEAQ (reference sequence).

In nucleotides, the CDR3 is TGTGCCAGCGGGGAGAAGGATAGGGATACGCAGTATTTT. Encoded protein: CASGEKDRDTQYF. The V call is TRBV6-4, the J call TRBJ2-3, with TRBD2 as a possible D gene (5 bases). Trimming left V 8 bases short and J 6 bases short, with 15 bases between. From germline, CDR1 is MRHNA and CDR2 SNTAGT. CDR3 size: 13 residues.